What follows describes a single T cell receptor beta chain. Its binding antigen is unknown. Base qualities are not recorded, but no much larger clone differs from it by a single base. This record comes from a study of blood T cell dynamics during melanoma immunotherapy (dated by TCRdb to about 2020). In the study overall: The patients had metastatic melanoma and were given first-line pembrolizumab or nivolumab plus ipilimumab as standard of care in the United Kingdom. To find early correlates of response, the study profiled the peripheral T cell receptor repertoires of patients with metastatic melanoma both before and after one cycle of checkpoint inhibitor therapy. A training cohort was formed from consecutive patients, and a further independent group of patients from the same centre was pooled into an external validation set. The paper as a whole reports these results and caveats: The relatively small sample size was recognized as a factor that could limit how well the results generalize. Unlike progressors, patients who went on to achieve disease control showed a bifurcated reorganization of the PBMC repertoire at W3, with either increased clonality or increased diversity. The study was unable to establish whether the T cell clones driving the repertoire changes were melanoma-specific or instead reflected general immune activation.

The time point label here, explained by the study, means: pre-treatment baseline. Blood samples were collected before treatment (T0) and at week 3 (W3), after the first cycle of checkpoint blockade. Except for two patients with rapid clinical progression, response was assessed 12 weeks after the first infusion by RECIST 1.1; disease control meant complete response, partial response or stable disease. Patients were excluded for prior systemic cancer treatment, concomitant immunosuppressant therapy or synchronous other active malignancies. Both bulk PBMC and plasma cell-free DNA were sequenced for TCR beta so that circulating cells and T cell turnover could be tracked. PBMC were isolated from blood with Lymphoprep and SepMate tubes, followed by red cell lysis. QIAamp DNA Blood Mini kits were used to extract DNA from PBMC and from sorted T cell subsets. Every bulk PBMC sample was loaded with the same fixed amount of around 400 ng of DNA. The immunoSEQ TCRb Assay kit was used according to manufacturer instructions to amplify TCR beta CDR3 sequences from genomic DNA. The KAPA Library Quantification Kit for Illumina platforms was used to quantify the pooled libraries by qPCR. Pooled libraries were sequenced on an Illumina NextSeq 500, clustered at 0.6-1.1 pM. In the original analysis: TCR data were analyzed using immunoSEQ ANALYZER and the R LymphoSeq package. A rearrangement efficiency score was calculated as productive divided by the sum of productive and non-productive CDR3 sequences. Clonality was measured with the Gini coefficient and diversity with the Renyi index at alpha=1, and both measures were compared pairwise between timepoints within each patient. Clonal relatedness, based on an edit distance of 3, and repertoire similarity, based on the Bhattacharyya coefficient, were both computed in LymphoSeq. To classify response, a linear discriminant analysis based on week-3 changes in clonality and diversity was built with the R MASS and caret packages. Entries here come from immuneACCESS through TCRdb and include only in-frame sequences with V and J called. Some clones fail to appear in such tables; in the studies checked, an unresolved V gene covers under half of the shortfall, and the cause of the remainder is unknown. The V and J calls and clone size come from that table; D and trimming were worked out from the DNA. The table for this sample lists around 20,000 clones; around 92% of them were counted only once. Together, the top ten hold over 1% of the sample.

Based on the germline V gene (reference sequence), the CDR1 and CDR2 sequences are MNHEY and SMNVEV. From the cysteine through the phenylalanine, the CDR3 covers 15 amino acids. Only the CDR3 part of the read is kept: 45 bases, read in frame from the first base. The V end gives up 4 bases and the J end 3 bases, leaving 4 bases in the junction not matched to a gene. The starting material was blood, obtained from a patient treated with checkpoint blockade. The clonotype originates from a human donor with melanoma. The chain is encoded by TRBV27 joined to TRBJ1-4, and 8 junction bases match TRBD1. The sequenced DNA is TGTGCCAGCAGTTCGACAGGGGCGGCTAATGAAAAACTGTTTTTT. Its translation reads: CASSSTGAANEKLFF.